The 27 T cell receptor beta chains given below trace back to one sample, sequenced in a study of OX40 agonist ivuxolimab in advanced cancers. Clones were sequenced by immunoSEQ multiplex PCR, and TCRdb holds only the in-frame ones, with some missing. The sample lists more than 55,000 clones; around nine tenths were seen once. The sequences come from CD4+ or CD8+ T cells sorted from blood, collected in a trial of the OX40 agonist ivuxolimab. The receptors were sampled from an adult with an advanced solid tumor such as melanoma, head and neck, liver or kidney cancer.

This clone was detected a few times. The genes are TRBV30 and TRBJ2-2, with a weak D call TRBD1 (5 bases). The CDR3 runs to 17 residues. Trimming took 0 bases from V and 6 from J, leaving 20 bases between them. In germline, CDR1 is GTSNPN, CDR2 SVGIG (reference sequence). The CDR3 region is CAWSVQLPGSGSGELFF. The CDR3 nucleotides read TGTGCCTGGAGTGTACAACTCCCAGGGTCCGGGTCCGGGGAGCTGTTTTTT.

The rearrangement joins TRBV30 to TRBJ2-3; D tentatively fits TRBD1 or TRBD2 (5 bases each). Trimming left V 1 base short and J 4 bases short, with 15 bases between. The germline V gene has CDR1 GTSNPN and CDR2 SVGIG (reference sequence). This CDR3 has 15 residues. In DNA form, the CDR3 reads TGTGCCTGGAGTGGGTCGGGGATAGGGGCAGATACGCAGTATTTT. Amino acid sequence: CAWSGSGIGADTQYF.

The chain recombines TRBV6-5 with TRBJ2-7; 11 nucleotides match TRBD1. From germline, CDR1 is MNHEY and CDR2 SVGAGI. The CDR3 runs 15 residues. V shed 6 bases, J shed 2 bases, and the junction held 6 bases outside the gene matches. CDR3 DNA: TGTGCCAGCAGCTCCCCGGGACAGGGGGCCTACGAGCAGTACTTC. Translated: CASSSPGQGAYEQYF.

This clone was observed once. The gene calls are TRBV5-5 and TRBJ2-1; 7 bases agree with TRBD2. J lost 3 bases, V lost 1 base, and 4 bases had no gene match. The CDR3 is 15 amino acids. Germline V gene lookup returns CDR1 SGHKS and CDR2 YYEKEE (reference sequence). The CDR3 sequence: CASSLNPSGYNEQFF. DNA for the CDR3: TGTGCCAGCAGCTTGAATCCTAGCGGCTACAATGAGCAGTTCTTC. Full variable domain (rest looked up from reference TRBV5-5 and TRBJ2-1): DAGVTQSPTHLIKTRGQQVTLRCSPISGHKSVSWYQQVLGQGPQFIFQYYEKEERGRGNFPDRFSARQFPNYSSELNVNALLLGDSALYLCASSLNPSGYNEQFFGPGTRLTVL.

This chain connects TRBV7-2 to TRBJ2-1; D is ambiguous. Trimming removed 5 bases at V and 7 bases at J, with 15 bases between. Germline assignment: CDR1 SGHTA and CDR2 FQGNSA. The CDR3 loop spans 14 amino acids. The CDR3 loop is CASSLLVRVNEQFF. The CDR3 DNA is TGTGCCAGCAGCCTCCTCGTACGGGTTAATGAGCAGTTCTTC.

The chain couples TRBV5-4 to TRBJ2-3; 10 positions agree with TRBD1. This CDR3 has 16 amino acids. Germline V gives CDR1 SGHNT, CDR2 YYREEE (reference sequence). The junction had 4 bases not matched to a gene; V was cut back by 1 base and J by 2 bases. CDR3 region: CASSLLDRGPTDTQYF. In nucleotides, the CDR3 is TGTGCCAGCAGCTTGCTAGACAGGGGGCCCACAGATACGCAGTATTTT.

The chain has TRBV27 and TRBJ1-6; 8 positions agree with TRBD1. CDR3 length: 15 residues. The V gene's germline CDR1 is MNHEY and CDR2 SMNVEV (reference sequence). V shed 6 bases and J 7 bases; nucleotides not matched to a gene: 8. The DNA of the CDR3 is TGTGCCAGCAGGGGGGGGACAGGCTTAAATTCACCCCTCCACTTT. This sequence encodes CASRGGTGLNSPLHF.

In this sample, this clone turned up a few times. This chain connects TRBV30 to TRBJ1-1; 8 bases match TRBD1. Germline lookup yields CDR1 GTSNPN and CDR2 SVGIG (reference sequence). The trim removed 2 bases at V and 1 base at J, leaving 3 bases unmatched. This CDR3 is built from 14 residues. The CDR3 nucleotides are TGTGCCTGGAGTCCGGGACAGGCGAACACTGAAGCTTTCTTT. Amino acid sequence: CAWSPGQANTEAFF.

V usage is TRBV7-2 and J usage is TRBJ2-2; D is perhaps TRBD1 (5 bases). Per germline, CDR1 SGHTA and CDR2 FQGNSA. V was shortened by 1 base and J by 5 bases, with 11 bases between the two germline ends. The CDR3 is made up of 15 amino acids. Written as DNA, the CDR3 is TGTGCCAGCAGCTTAGTATTCAGGGTAACCGGGGAGCTGTTTTTT. It is translated as CASSLVFRVTGELFF.

This chain joins TRBV12-5 and TRBJ2-7; D gene unclear. The length of the CDR3 is 12 residues. Germline V gene lookup returns CDR1 LGHNT and CDR2 FRNRAP. V lost 6 bases and J 4 bases, leaving 10 bases between the germline ends. The CDR3 DNA reads as TGTGCTAGTGGCCCAATTCAATACGAGCAGTACTTC. It codes for CASGPIQYEQYF.

The J gene is TRBJ2-2, the V gene TRBV25-1, with D uncertain. Trimming cost V 4 bases and J 6 bases, with 3 bases left between them. The germline V gene encodes CDR1 MGHDK and CDR2 SYGVNS. There are 11 residues in the CDR3. In DNA form, the CDR3 reads TGTGCCAGCAGTGTCCCCGGGGAGCTGTTTTTT. Its translation is CASSVPGELFF.

The V and J genes are TRBV5-4 and TRBJ1-1; D gene unclear. V was cut by 4 bases and J by 3 bases, with 13 bases left in between. The CDR3 is 14 residues long. The germline CDR1 and CDR2 sequences are SGHNT and YYREEE (reference sequence). The CDR3 loop is CASSPFVGYTEAFF. For the CDR3, the DNA is TGTGCCAGCAGCCCCTTCGTCGGGTACACTGAAGCTTTCTTT.

The V and J genes are TRBV29-1 and TRBJ1-2, with D perhaps matching TRBD1 (5 bases). Between the trimmed V and J ends, which lost 6 bases and 5 bases, there was a span of 19 bases. This CDR3 comprises 14 residues. Germline CDR1 SQVTM, CDR2 ANQGSEA. This chain's CDR3 is CSVGQDALVYGYTF. The CDR3 DNA reads TGCAGCGTGGGGCAGGACGCCTTGGTGTATGGCTACACCTTC.

The chain carries TRBV10-3 and TRBJ1-1; D remains ambiguous. This CDR3 is 12 amino acids long. The germline gives CDR1 ENHRY, CDR2 SYGVKD. V was pared by 6 bases and J by 1 base, with 6 bases between. CDR3 DNA sequence: TGTGCCATCAGCCGTTCGAACACTGAAGCTTTCTTT. Translation gives CAISRSNTEAFF.

This clone occurred once. V is TRBV6-1 and J is TRBJ2-7; 10 positions agree with TRBD1. CDR1 is MNHNS and CDR2 is SASEGT in the germline V gene. Trimming removed 6 bases from V and 6 bases from J; junction bases left unmatched: 8. This CDR3 spans 14 amino acids. The CDR3 DNA follows: TGTGCCAGCAGCCCCCAGACAGGGGGCGGCGAGCAGTACTTC. Amino acids: CASSPQTGGGEQYF.

The CDR3 DNA sequence: TGCGCCAGCAGCCAGACGGCAGGGTTGAACTGGAACACCGGGGAGCTGTTTTTT. Protein product: CASSQTAGLNWNTGELFF. The chain combines TRBV4-3 with TRBJ2-2; the D gene is possibly TRBD1 (5 bases). The germline V and J ends were trimmed by 3 bases and 1 base, with 18 bases remaining between them. CDR1 is LGHNA, CDR2 YSLEER, per germline. The CDR3 runs 18 residues.

J is TRBJ1-1 and V is TRBV18; a weak D match, TRBD1 (6 bases). Trimming removed 2 bases at V and 3 bases at J, with 10 bases between. This CDR3 spans 14 amino acids. CDR1 KGHSH and CDR2 LQKENI come from the germline V gene. This CDR3 is CASSPRGGDTEAFF. The CDR3 region has the DNA TGTGCCAGCTCACCAAGGGGGGGGGACACTGAAGCTTTCTTT.

The chain has TRBV28 and TRBJ1-5; D gene uncertain. Germline V gene lookup returns CDR1 MDHEN and CDR2 SYDVKM. The CDR3 consists of 17 residues. V lost 2 bases to trimming and J lost 2 bases, with 16 bases between them. CDR3 nucleotide sequence: TGTGCCAGCAGTTTACCTATGGGAAGTCCGGGCAATCAGCCCCAGCATTTT. Amino acids: CASSLPMGSPGNQPQHF.

The chain employs TRBV2 and TRBJ2-1; D is perhaps TRBD2 (6 bases). The germline gives CDR1 SNHLY, CDR2 FYNNEI. V was trimmed by 4 bases and J by 10 bases, leaving 17 bases between them. This CDR3 is built from 14 residues. The CDR3 spells CASSAGTWDREQFF. CDR3 DNA: TGTGCCAGCAGTGCCGGGACTTGGGACCGGGAGCAGTTCTTC.

The V gene is TRBV27, the J gene TRBJ2-2; D unresolved. The V gene's germline CDR1 is MNHEY and CDR2 SMNVEV (reference sequence). V was cut by 4 bases and J by 3 bases, with 9 bases left in between. The CDR3 consists of 14 residues. The CDR3 bases are TGTGCCAGCAGTTCACGAGGTCACACCGGGGAGCTGTTTTTT. It yields the protein CASSSRGHTGELFF.

The rearrangement uses TRBV18 and TRBJ2-2, with 9 bases identical to TRBD2. The CDR3 is 15 residues long. Unmatched junction bases numbered 3, after V lost 3 bases and J lost 4 bases. Germline loops: CDR1 KGHSH, CDR2 LQKENI. This CDR3 reads CASSPTSGVTGELFF. CDR3 in DNA: TGTGCCAGCTCACCGACTAGCGGAGTCACCGGGGAGCTGTTTTTT. The whole variable domain, remainder taken from reference TRBV18 and TRBJ2-2, is NAGVMQNPRHLVRRRGQEARLRCSPMKGHSHVYWYRQLPEEGLKFMVYLQKENIIDESGMPKERFSAEFPKEGPSILRIQQVVRGDSAAYFCASSPTSGVTGELFFGEGSRLTVL.

V is TRBV28 and J is TRBJ2-6; TRBD1 aligns across 7 bases. CDR3 length: 18 residues. The germline gives CDR1 MDHEN, CDR2 SYDVKM. Unmatched junction bases numbered 9, after V lost 4 bases and J lost 0 bases. The CDR3 spells CASSSRQGSLSGANVLTF. The CDR3 nucleotides read TGTGCCAGCAGTTCCCGACAGGGATCTCTCTCTGGGGCCAACGTCCTGACTTTC. The entire variable domain, with the rest obtained from reference TRBV28 and TRBJ2-6, is as follows: DVKVTQSSRYLVKRTGEKVFLECVQDMDHENMFWYRQDPGLGLRLIYFSYDVKMKEKGDIPEGYSVSREKKERFSLILESASTNQTSMYLCASSSRQGSLSGANVLTFGAGSRLTVL.

This chain links TRBV7-2 with TRBJ1-1; the match to TRBD1 covers 8 bases. Germline V gene data show CDR1 as SGHTA and CDR2 as FQGNSA. V lost 0 bases and J lost 0; bases outside the gene matches: 0. The CDR3 is 15 residues long. For the CDR3, the DNA is TGTGCCAGCAGCTTAGCGACAGGGGTGAACACTGAAGCTTTCTTT. It is translated as CASSLATGVNTEAFF. Using reference TRBV7-2 and TRBJ1-1 for the parts outside the CDR3, the full variable domain is GAGVSQSPSNKVTEKGKDVELRCDPISGHTALYWYRQSLGQGLEFLIYFQGNSAPDKSGLPSDRFSAERTGGSVSTLTIQRTQQEDSAVYLCASSLATGVNTEAFFGQGTRLTVV.

The chain carries TRBV5-4 and TRBJ2-3; the D gene is possibly TRBD2 (5 bases). The CDR3 runs 16 residues. The ends were cut back, 0 bases at V and 4 bases at J, with 15 bases in the middle. The germline V gene encodes CDR1 SGHNT and CDR2 YYREEE (reference sequence). The CDR3 coding sequence is TGTGCCAGCAGCTTGGCCGGTCTAGCCCCCGCAGATACGCAGTATTTT. Its protein product is CASSLAGLAPADTQYF.

Of note for this clone: Within the sample, other DNA sequences also encode this same CDR3. The chain uses TRBV9 and TRBJ2-7; D remains ambiguous. Germline CDR1 SGDLS, CDR2 YYNGEE. V lost 2 bases and J 2 bases, leaving 8 bases between the germline ends. The CDR3 length is 13 residues. The CDR3 nucleotides read TGTGCCAGCAGCGTTGGACCTCCCTACGAGCAGTACTTC. Residues: CASSVGPPYEQYF.

This clone was recorded only once. The CDR3 is CASSTRPPDRINQPQHF. The CDR3 bases are TGTGCCAGTAGTACCCGTCCCCCGGACAGAATCAATCAGCCCCAGCATTTT. This chain links TRBV19 with TRBJ1-5, with D perhaps matching TRBD1 (6 bases). Trimming took 4 bases from V and 3 from J, leaving 19 bases between them. The CDR3 length is 17 residues. The V gene's germline CDR1 is LNHDA and CDR2 SQIVND (reference sequence). Supplemented by reference TRBV19 and TRBJ1-5, the full variable domain reads DGGITQSPKYLFRKEGQNVTLSCEQNLNHDAMYWYRQDPGQGLRLIYYSQIVNDFQKGDIAEGYSVSREKKESFPLTVTSAQKNPTAFYLCASSTRPPDRINQPQHFGDGTRLSIL.

The chain uses TRBV5-8 and TRBJ2-7, with D possibly TRBD2 on 6 matching bases. Looked up from germline, CDR1 is SGHTS and CDR2 is YDEGEE. The CDR3 runs to 15 residues. V lost 6 bases to trimming and J lost 6 bases, with 22 bases between them. The CDR3: CASNRGTLRGVEQYF. CDR3 sequence (DNA): TGTGCCAGCAACCGCGGGACTCTCCGCGGGGTCGAGCAGTACTTC.